Listed below are T cell receptor beta chains from one sample, sequenced in a study of blood T cell repertoires in COVID-19. This table comes from immunoSEQ multiplex PCR, and its TCRdb copy is limited to in-frame clones, with some not included. Here the sample spans about 180,000 clones, about four fifths being singletons. Sequencing was performed on peripheral blood. The receptors here all came from a woman in her 70s with acute or convalescent COVID-19. Both conserved end residues are part of each CDR3.

V gene,J gene,CDR3 protein
TRBV6-5,TRBJ1-1,CASSPNRGNTEAFF
TRBV5-1,TRBJ2-7,CASRATGIGRYEQYF
TRBV9,TRBJ1-2,CASSASRQVMDGYTF
TRBV2,TRBJ1-5,CASSEAGGGNQPQHF
TRBV27,TRBJ1-5,CASRTGGGGNQPQHF
TRBV11-2,TRBJ1-3,CASSLLRGASSGNTIYF
TRBV9,TRBJ2-5,CASSANSWDRVKETQYF
TRBV9,TRBJ2-1,CASSVGGAGSYNEQFF
TRBV5-5,TRBJ2-7,CASSFRTGKASYEQYF
TRBV5-6,TRBJ2-5,CASSPLAGDAFQETQYF
TRBV5-1,TRBJ2-1,CASSLVAGSHFSYNEQFF
TRBV5-4,TRBJ2-2,CASSTYGQGSTTGELFF
TRBV7-2,TRBJ1-5,CASSFSGKSNQPQHF
TRBV27,TRBJ1-4,CASSSRPTWDRGLFKLFF
TRBV2,TRBJ1-1,CASKWDTNTEAFF
TRBV12-5,TRBJ2-5,CASGPNSGETQYF
TRBV30,TRBJ2-7,CAYTAGTYEQYF
TRBV21-1,TRBJ1-2,CASSKDDGGSFNYGYTF
TRBV19,TRBJ2-7,CASSKSGTLTEQYF
TRBV7-2,TRBJ1-5,CASSRAGGSNQPQHF
TRBV21-1,TRBJ2-1,CASSCPSGQGAVYEQFF
TRBV19,TRBJ2-2,CASKPSGMGTGELFF